This TCR beta chain was documented in a study of blood T cell repertoires in COVID-19. For the study at large: Acute and convalescent COVID-19 samples came from the United States, Italy and Spain.

How the authors handled the data: Counts of nucleated cells, estimated from reference gene primer amplification, were obtained. Sequenced by immunoSEQ multiplex PCR; TCRdb stores in-frame clones only, minus some. That table supplies the V and J calls and clone size; D and trimming were determined from the DNA. This table has about 180,000 clones, roughly 88% appearing once. The V segment lost 9 bases and the J segment 3 bases; nucleotides outside the gene matches: 1. The germline V gene encodes CDR1 MGHDK and CDR2 SYGVNS. The CDR3 totals 11 residues. All recovered Cohort 3 donors got two negative PCRs, got clearance, or saw symptom resolution.

The sequence derives from a woman aged 30 to 39 who had recovered from COVID-19. The V and J genes are TRBV25-1 and TRBJ1-1, with 7 bases that match TRBD1. The sample was PBMCs or T cells enriched from blood (not recorded which). For the CDR3, the DNA is TGTGCCAGTCAGGGGGACACTGAAGCTTTCTTT. As protein: CASQGDTEAFF.